These 29 T cell receptor beta chains originate from one sample sequenced in a study of OX40 agonist ivuxolimab in advanced cancers. The assay was immunoSEQ multiplex PCR, and TCRdb's table has in-frame clones only and misses some. The sample shows 15,000 to 17,000 clones, 80% to 85% of them seen only once. Sequencing used CD4+ or CD8+ T cells sorted from blood, obtained in a trial of the OX40 agonist ivuxolimab. The receptor set was obtained from an adult with an advanced solid tumor such as melanoma, head and neck, liver or kidney cancer.

The rearrangement links TRBV10-3 to TRBJ1-1, with a possible D match to TRBD1 (6 bases). Per the germline V gene, CDR1 is ENHRY and CDR2 is SYGVKD. This CDR3 region has 12 residues. Trimming pared 5 bases from V and 7 bases from J, leaving 11 bases between. The CDR3 DNA sequence: TGTGCCATCAGTACAGGGCTGGGTGAAGCTTTCTTT. It codes for CAISTGLGEAFF.

This clone appeared once. J is TRBJ2-1 and V is TRBV29-1; TRBD2 is a possible D gene (5 bases). CDR3 size: 12 residues. CDR1 SQVTM and CDR2 ANQGSEA come from the germline V gene. The V gene lost 1 base and the J gene lost 10 bases, with 11 bases spanning the gap. The CDR3 DNA follows: TGCAGCGTTGAAGTGGAAACGGGGGAGCAGTTCTTC. This sequence encodes CSVEVETGEQFF.

V gene TRBV6-4 combines with J gene TRBJ2-2; 10 nucleotides agree with TRBD2. Germline assignment: CDR1 MRHNA and CDR2 SNTAGT. This CDR3 region has 15 residues. V gave up 5 bases and J gave up 6 bases; unmatched junction bases: 6. The CDR3 protein is CASSSTSGLAGELFF. CDR3 bases: TGTGCCAGCAGTTCGACTAGCGGGTTAGCCGGGGAGCTGTTTTTT.

This clone came up a few times. V usage is TRBV28 and J usage is TRBJ1-2, with TRBD1 matching 9 bases. The CDR3 loop spans 16 amino acids. Germline V gene lookup returns CDR1 MDHEN and CDR2 SYDVKM. Trimming took 6 bases from V and 3 from J; bases not matched to a gene: 11. CDR3 residues: CASSDVTGTGYYGYTF. For the CDR3, the DNA is TGTGCCAGCAGCGACGTTACCGGGACAGGGTACTATGGCTACACCTTC.

J is TRBJ1-1 and V is TRBV23-1, with D tentatively TRBD1 (6 bases). TRBV23-1 is marked as an open reading frame, function uncertain. This CDR3 comprises 15 residues. Trimming left V 4 bases short and J 5 bases short, with 17 bases between. CDR3 protein: CASSRLRGGWTEAFF. In DNA, the CDR3 is TGCGCCAGCAGTCGGTTAAGGGGGGGATGGACTGAAGCTTTCTTT.

The CDR3: CASSLAIASQSYGYTF. CDR3 nucleotide sequence: TGTGCCAGCAGCTTGGCCATCGCCTCTCAGAGCTATGGCTACACCTTC. This chain links TRBV5-6 with TRBJ1-2; no reliable D call. The length of the CDR3 is 16 residues. V lost 0 bases, J lost 4 bases, and 16 bases lay in between. Germline assignment: CDR1 SGHDT and CDR2 YYEEEE. The whole variable domain, filled in from reference TRBV5-6 and TRBJ1-2, reads DAGVTQSPTHLIKTRGQQVTLRCSPKSGHDTVSWYQQALGQGPQFIFQYYEEEERQRGNFPDRFSGHQFPNYSSELNVNALLLGDSALYLCASSLAIASQSYGYTFGSGTRLTVV.

This rearrangement joins TRBV11-1 to TRBJ1-2; D gene ambiguous. The length of the CDR3 is 13 residues. Germline V CDR1 and CDR2: SGHAT, FQDESV (reference sequence). V was clipped by 4 bases and J by 4 bases, with 10 bases between them. The CDR3 DNA reads as TGTGCCAGCAGCTCCGACAACCTCTATGGCTACACCTTC. This sequence encodes CASSSDNLYGYTF.

This chain connects TRBV9 to TRBJ2-5; unclear D gene. CDR1 and CDR2 from the germline V gene are SGDLS and YYNGEE. Trimming took 4 bases from V and 5 from J, leaving 9 bases between them. The CDR3 has 12 residues. The chain's CDR3 is CASSLTEETQYF. CDR3 DNA sequence: TGTGCCAGCAGCCTCACCGAGGAGACCCAGTACTTC.

The chain carries TRBV28 and TRBJ1-4; TRBD1 aligns across 9 bases. V was clipped by 3 bases and J by 6 bases; unmatched bases: 8. Germline CDR1 and CDR2: MDHEN and SYDVKM. This CDR3 has 16 residues. The CDR3 region has the DNA TGTGCCAGCAGTTTCGACAGGGGGGGCCTGGATGAAAAACTGTTTTTT. Its translation: CASSFDRGGLDEKLFF.

CDR3 amino acids: CAWEKGSHYGYTF. The CDR3 region has the DNA TGTGCCTGGGAGAAGGGGTCCCACTATGGCTACACCTTC. The genes are TRBV30 and TRBJ1-2, with D possibly matching TRBD1 (5 bases). The CDR3 contains 13 residues. The germline gives CDR1 GTSNPN, CDR2 SVGIG (reference sequence). V lost 5 bases and J lost 3, with 13 bases in between.

This clone occurred a few times. The chain combines TRBV5-1 with TRBJ1-5; D possibly corresponds to TRBD1 (6 bases). The CDR3 length is 15 residues. Deletions cut 0 bases from V and 4 bases from J, with 11 bases between. Per the germline V gene, CDR1 is SGHRS and CDR2 is YFSETQ. CDR3 region: CASSLEGVPNQPQHF. In DNA form, the CDR3 reads TGCGCCAGCAGCTTGGAGGGGGTCCCTAATCAGCCCCAGCATTTT.

V is TRBV4-3 and J is TRBJ2-5; tentative D call: TRBD1 (6 bases). Per germline, CDR1 LGHNA and CDR2 YSLEER. Trimming left V 5 bases short and J 5 bases short, with 9 bases between. This CDR3 comprises 12 residues. In DNA form, the CDR3 reads TGCGCCAGCAGCAGGGGGTCGGAGACCCAGTACTTC. Translated: CASSRGSETQYF.

This clone was detected a few times. The chain joins TRBV2 to TRBJ1-1; possible D gene TRBD1, 5 bases. The CDR3 loop spans 12 amino acids. Between the trimmed V and J ends, which lost 7 bases and 3 bases, there was a span of 9 bases. Germline V gene data show CDR1 as SNHLY and CDR2 as FYNNEI. CDR3 DNA sequence: TGTGCCAGCACGGGGCCGGACACTGAAGCTTTCTTT. This codes for CASTGPDTEAFF.

V gene TRBV7-8 combines with J gene TRBJ2-1; 8 nucleotides match TRBD2. The CDR3 extends over 16 amino acids. Germline V CDR1 and CDR2: SGHVS, FQNEAQ. V dropped 1 base and J dropped 0; count of bases not matched to a gene: 2. The DNA for the CDR3 is TGTGCCAGCAGCTTAGAGAGCGGGGGCTCCTACAATGAGCAGTTCTTC. Residues: CASSLESGGSYNEQFF.

The genes are TRBV7-9 and TRBJ2-7; possible D gene TRBD2, 5 bases. The germline gives CDR1 SEHNR, CDR2 FQNEAQ (reference sequence). This CDR3 region has 12 residues. V gave up 1 base and J gave up 5 bases, with 6 bases separating them. In DNA form, the CDR3 reads TGTGCCAGCAGCTTAGGAGCGGACGAGCAGTACTTC. This gives the protein CASSLGADEQYF.

V and J are TRBV7-3 and TRBJ2-1; 8 nucleotides line up with TRBD2. Germline V CDR1 and CDR2: SGHTA, FQGTGA. V was pared by 4 bases and J by 8 bases, with 10 bases of the junction left unmatched. CDR3 length: 15 residues. CDR3 loop: CASSSLSSGRDEQFF. The CDR3 DNA reads TGTGCCAGCAGCTCTCTTAGCAGCGGGAGAGATGAGCAGTTCTTC.

J is TRBJ2-7 and V is TRBV11-2; TRBD2 matches at 7 bases. The germline V gene encodes CDR1 SGHAT and CDR2 FQNNGV. V trimming: 3 bases; J trimming: 2 bases; junction bases outside the gene matches: 4. The CDR3 runs to 14 residues. In nucleotides, the CDR3 is TGTGCCAGCAGCTTCGGGGGAGGGGCCTACGAGCAGTACTTC. Translating it yields CASSFGGGAYEQYF.

The chain uses TRBV2 and TRBJ1-1; D might be TRBD1 (6 bases). Trimming took off 2 bases at V and 6 bases at J, with 7 bases between the two ends. This CDR3 has 12 amino acids. Germline lookup yields CDR1 SNHLY and CDR2 FYNNEI. The CDR3 coding sequence is TGTGCCAGCAGTGAATGGGGGCCTGAAGCTTTCTTT. The encoded protein is CASSEWGPEAFF.

This clone was seen only a few times. The J gene is TRBJ1-1, the V gene TRBV28, with D possibly being TRBD1 (6 bases). Looked up from germline, CDR1 is MDHEN and CDR2 is SYDVKM. The CDR3 covers 13 residues. Trimming pared 2 bases from V and 11 bases from J, leaving 15 bases between. The CDR3 sequence is CASSLNPRRGAFF. The CDR3, as DNA: TGTGCCAGCAGTTTAAACCCAAGAAGGGGGGCTTTCTTT.

The J gene is TRBJ2-2, the V gene TRBV28; D gene uncertain. Germline CDR1 MDHEN, CDR2 SYDVKM. The V end lost 3 bases, the J end lost 4 bases, and 15 bases lay between the germline ends. The CDR3 is 16 residues long. CDR3 protein: CASSFSYGSSTGELFF. The CDR3 nucleotides are TGTGCCAGCAGTTTTTCGTACGGTAGCAGCACCGGGGAGCTGTTTTTT.

The chain uses TRBV2 and TRBJ2-3; TRBD1 matches 11 bases. Losses at the gene ends were 6 bases for V and 6 bases for J; bases not matched to a gene: 17. Germline loops: CDR1 SNHLY, CDR2 FYNNEI. The CDR3 has 18 residues. The CDR3 DNA reads as TGTGCCAGCAGGTACCCCACCGGGACAGGGGGTAGCTGGGATACGCAGTATTTT. It yields the protein CASRYPTGTGGSWDTQYF.

This clone was detected once. The chain joins TRBV28 to TRBJ2-3; D may be TRBD2 (5 bases). Between the trimmed V and J ends, which lost 8 bases and 0 bases, there was a span of 15 bases. The V gene's germline CDR1 is MDHEN and CDR2 SYDVKM. The CDR3 extends over 15 amino acids. The DNA of the CDR3 is TGTGCCAGCCTCTTTTCCGGGATTAGCACAGATACGCAGTATTTT. This translates into CASLFSGISTDTQYF.

The chain joins TRBV19 to TRBJ2-7; 7 nucleotides agree with TRBD1. The V segment lost 1 base and the J segment 4 bases; nucleotides outside the gene matches: 7. This CDR3 is 15 amino acids long. CDR1 is LNHDA, CDR2 SQIVND, per germline (reference sequence). The CDR3 bases are TGTGCCAGTAGTATAGCGACAGGGACAATGTACGAGCAGTACTTC. Translation: CASSIATGTMYEQYF.

The CDR3 spells CATETGNDTIYF. DNA of the CDR3: TGTGCCACTGAGACAGGGAACGACACCATATATTTT. The chain is built from TRBV19 and TRBJ1-3; 7 positions match TRBD1. The CDR3 is made up of 12 amino acids. V dropped 10 bases and J dropped 8; count of bases not matched to a gene: 8. Germline values: CDR1 LNHDA, CDR2 SQIVND (reference sequence).

This rearrangement joins TRBV27 to TRBJ2-7, with D perhaps assigned TRBD1 or TRBD2 (5 bases each). CDR3 size: 15 residues. Trimming shortened V by 4 bases and J by 2 bases, and 15 bases separated the two germline ends. CDR1 MNHEY and CDR2 SMNVEV come from the germline V gene (reference sequence). CDR3 amino acids: CASSSRLGVPYEQYF. The CDR3, as DNA: TGTGCCAGCAGTTCCCGTTTGGGGGTTCCCTACGAGCAGTACTTC.

CDR3 sequence reads: CASSEGPAGVNTQYF. Written as DNA, the CDR3 is TGTGCCAGCAGTGAAGGGCCAGCGGGCGTAAATACGCAGTATTTT. The J gene is TRBJ2-3, the V gene TRBV6-1; D perhaps matches TRBD2 (6 bases). CDR3 length equals 15 residues. From germline, CDR1 is MNHNS and CDR2 SASEGT. Trimming cost V 1 base and J 7 bases, with 15 bases left between them.

The V and J genes are TRBV11-3 and TRBJ1-1, with TRBD1 identical over 7 bases. V gave up 4 bases and J gave up 7 bases; unmatched junction bases: 9. This CDR3 has 14 amino acids. Per germline, CDR1 SGHNT and CDR2 YENEEA. This CDR3 is CASSSTGQPSEAFF. DNA of the CDR3: TGTGCCAGCAGCTCTACGGGACAGCCTAGTGAAGCTTTCTTT.

The chain couples TRBV10-2 to TRBJ1-1; 8 positions agree with TRBD1. The CDR3 runs to 15 residues. Germline assignment: CDR1 WSHSY and CDR2 SAAADI. V was pared by 2 bases and J by 0 bases, with 2 bases of the junction left unmatched. The CDR3 DNA follows: TGCGCCAGCAGTGAGAGGACAGGGATGAACACTGAAGCTTTCTTT. Residues: CASSERTGMNTEAFF.

The genes are TRBV27 and TRBJ2-1; unclear D gene. CDR3 length: 11 residues. The germline V gene encodes CDR1 MNHEY and CDR2 SMNVEV (reference sequence). V lost 6 bases and J lost 7, with 7 bases in between. The CDR3 loop is CASSHGNEQFF. Here the CDR3 DNA reads TGTGCCAGCAGCCACGGGAATGAGCAGTTCTTC.